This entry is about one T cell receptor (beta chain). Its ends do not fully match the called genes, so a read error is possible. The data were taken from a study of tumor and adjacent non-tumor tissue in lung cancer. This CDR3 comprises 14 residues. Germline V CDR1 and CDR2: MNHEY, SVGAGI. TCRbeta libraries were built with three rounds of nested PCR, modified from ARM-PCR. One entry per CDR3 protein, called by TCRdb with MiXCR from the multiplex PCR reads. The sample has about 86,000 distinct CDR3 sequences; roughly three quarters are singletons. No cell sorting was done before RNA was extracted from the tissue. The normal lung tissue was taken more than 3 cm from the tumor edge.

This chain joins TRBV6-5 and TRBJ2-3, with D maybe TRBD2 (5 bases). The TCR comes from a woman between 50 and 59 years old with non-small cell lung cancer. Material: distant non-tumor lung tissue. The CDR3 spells CTSSYARGQDTQYF. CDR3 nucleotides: TGTACCAGCAGTTACGCCAGAGGGCAAGATACGCAGTATTTT.